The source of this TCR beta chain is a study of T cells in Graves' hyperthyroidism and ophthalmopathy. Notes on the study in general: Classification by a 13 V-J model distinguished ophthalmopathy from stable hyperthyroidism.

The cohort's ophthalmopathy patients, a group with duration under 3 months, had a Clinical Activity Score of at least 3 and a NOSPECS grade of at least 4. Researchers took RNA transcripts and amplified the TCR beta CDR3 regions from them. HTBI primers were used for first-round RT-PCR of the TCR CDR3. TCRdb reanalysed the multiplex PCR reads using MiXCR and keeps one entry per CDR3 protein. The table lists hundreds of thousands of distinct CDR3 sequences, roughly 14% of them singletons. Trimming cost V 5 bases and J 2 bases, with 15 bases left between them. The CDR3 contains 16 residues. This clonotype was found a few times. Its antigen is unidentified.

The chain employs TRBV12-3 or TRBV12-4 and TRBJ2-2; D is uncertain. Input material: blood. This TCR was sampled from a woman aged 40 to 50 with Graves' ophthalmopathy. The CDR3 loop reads CASSRTVSLNTGELFF. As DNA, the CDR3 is TGTGCCAGCAGTCGGACGGTTAGTCTCAACACCGGGGAGCTGTTTTTT.